This T cell receptor beta chain derives from a study of CD8 T cells in Susac syndrome. An amount of RNA that ranged from 0.5 to 1 ug was reverse transcribed with random hexamers. TCRdb called the immunoSEQ multiplex PCR reads again in MiXCR, with one record for every CDR3 protein. The sample has under 200,000 distinct CDR3 sequences, about 95% seen once. CD8+ and CD4+ T cells taken from blood had their TCR beta sequenced. Study observations and caveats: The study's TCR sequencing and HLA analysis drew on a certain number of individuals. That number was acknowledged as relatively small.

Concerning this clonotype: Antigen unknown.

V lost 0 bases and J 3 bases, leaving 14 bases between the germline ends. Germline V gene data show CDR1 as LGHNA and CDR2 as YNFKEQ. The CDR3 sequence is 16 residues long. This receptor was identified in a human donor in good health. The chain links TRBV4-2 to TRBJ1-2; the D gene is possibly TRBD1 (6 bases). Sequenced input: CD4+ T cells from PBMCs. The CDR3: CASSQDGNRVDYGYTF. The CDR3 DNA is TGTGCCAGCAGCCAAGACGGAAACAGGGTGGACTATGGCTACACCTTC.